A single sample gave rise to the 8 T cell receptor beta chains below, sequenced in a study of monozygotic twins with inflammatory bowel disease. With the 5' RACE reads reprocessed, TCRdb shows one record per CDR3 protein and no DNA. This sample contains hundreds of thousands of distinct CDR3 sequences. The sample comprised blood. These TCRs come from a human donor with ulcerative colitis or Crohn's disease, or a healthy co-twin of an affected twin (not recorded which).

The gene calls are TRBV7-2 and TRBJ2-5; without DNA, the TCRdb call of TRBD1 cannot be checked. CDR3 length equals 13 residues. Germline loops: CDR1 SGHTA, CDR2 FQGNSA. CDR3 residues: CASSSRRQETQYF.

CDR3 residues: CASSLKPTNEKLFF. This chain uses TRBV13 with TRBJ1-4. From germline, CDR1 is PRHDT and CDR2 FYEKMQ (reference sequence). The CDR3 is 14 amino acids.

V usage is TRBV7-9 and J usage is TRBJ2-1. CDR3 length: 13 residues. Germline values: CDR1 SEHNR, CDR2 FQNEAQ (reference sequence). The chain's CDR3 is CASSPPQYNEQFF.

V and J are TRBV7-8 and TRBJ2-1. The CDR3 contains 18 residues. Germline V gene data show CDR1 as SGHVS and CDR2 as FQNEAQ. CDR3 region: CASSLAPPRLGSYNEQFF.

The chain joins TRBV5-6 to TRBJ2-7; without DNA, the TCRdb call of TRBD2 cannot be checked. The CDR3 loop spans 13 amino acids. Germline V gene sequence: CDR1 SGHDT, CDR2 YYEEEE. The CDR3 loop reads CASSPEGYYEQYF. Using reference TRBV5-6 and TRBJ2-7 for the parts outside the CDR3, the full variable domain is DAGVTQSPTHLIKTRGQQVTLRCSPKSGHDTVSWYQQALGQGPQFIFQYYEEEERQRGNFPDRFSGHQFPNYSSELNVNALLLGDSALYLCASSPEGYYEQYFGPGTRLTVT.

This chain uses TRBV5-1 with TRBJ2-4. The germline CDR1 and CDR2 sequences are SGHRS and YFSETQ. The CDR3 is 17 residues long. CDR3 region: CASSLEASGVAKNIQYF.

The chain uses TRBV12-3 or TRBV12-4 and TRBJ2-1; TCRdb calls TRBD2, which cannot be checked without DNA. The CDR3 extends over 13 amino acids. The CDR3 is CATSTSGNGEQFF.

V gene TRBV7-2 combines with J gene TRBJ1-1; lacking DNA, the TRBD1 call made by TCRdb goes unchecked. The CDR3 totals 12 residues. Germline V gene sequence: CDR1 SGHTA, CDR2 FQGNSA. CDR3: CAGGGLGAEAFF.